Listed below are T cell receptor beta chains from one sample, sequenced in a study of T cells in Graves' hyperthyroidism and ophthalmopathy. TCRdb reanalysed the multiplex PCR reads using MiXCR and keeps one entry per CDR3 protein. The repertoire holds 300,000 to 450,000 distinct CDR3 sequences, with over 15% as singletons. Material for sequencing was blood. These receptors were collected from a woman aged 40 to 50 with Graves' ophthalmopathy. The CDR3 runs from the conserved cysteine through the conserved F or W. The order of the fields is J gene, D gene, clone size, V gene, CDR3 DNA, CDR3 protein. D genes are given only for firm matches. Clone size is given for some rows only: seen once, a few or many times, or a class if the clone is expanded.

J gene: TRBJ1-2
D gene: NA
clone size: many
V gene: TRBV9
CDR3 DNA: TGTGCCAGCAGCGTAGGCCCCAGGGTCGCTCATGGCTACACCTTC
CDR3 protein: CASSVGPRVAHGYTF

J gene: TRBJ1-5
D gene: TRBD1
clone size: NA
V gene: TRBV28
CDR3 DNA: TGTGCCAGCAGTTCAAGGGGGCGCAGTCAGCCCCAGCATTTT
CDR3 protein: CASSSRGRSQPQHF

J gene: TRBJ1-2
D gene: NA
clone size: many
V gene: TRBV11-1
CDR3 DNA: TGTGCCAGCAGCCCCATCCCCCCCTCCGCGGGACACAATGGCTACACCTTC
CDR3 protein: CASSPIPPSAGHNGYTF

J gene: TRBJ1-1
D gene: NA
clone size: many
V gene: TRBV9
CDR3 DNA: TGTGCCAGCAGCGTGAGCCAGCACACTGAAGCTTTCTTT
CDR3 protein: CASSVSQHTEAFF

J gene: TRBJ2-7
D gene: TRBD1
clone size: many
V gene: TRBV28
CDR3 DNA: TGTGCCAGCAGTTTTAACAGGGGGATCTCCTACGAGCAGTACTTC
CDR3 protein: CASSFNRGISYEQYF

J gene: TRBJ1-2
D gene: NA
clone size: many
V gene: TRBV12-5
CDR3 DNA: TGTGCTAGTGCCCCCGGGACCGGGGGGTATGGCTACACCTTC
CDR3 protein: CASAPGTGGYGYTF

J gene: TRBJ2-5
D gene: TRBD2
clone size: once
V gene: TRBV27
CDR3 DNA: TGTGCCAGCAGCCGGAGGGGACTAGCGGGAGGAGAGACCCAGTACTTC
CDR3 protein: CASSRRGLAGGETQYF

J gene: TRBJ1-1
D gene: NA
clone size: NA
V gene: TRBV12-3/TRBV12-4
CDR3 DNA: TGTGCCAGCAGCCACCCGGAGAAGAACACTGAAGCTTTCTTT
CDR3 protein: CASSHPEKNTEAFF

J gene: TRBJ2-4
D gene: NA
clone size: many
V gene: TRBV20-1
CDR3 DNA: TGCAGTGCTAGATACAAAAACATTCAGTACTTC
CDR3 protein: CSARYKNIQYF

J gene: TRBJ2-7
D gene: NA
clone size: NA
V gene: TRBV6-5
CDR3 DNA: TGTGCCAGCAGTTACCCCCAGGAGGGCAGAAGCTCCTACGAGCAGTACTTC
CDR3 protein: CASSYPQEGRSSYEQYF

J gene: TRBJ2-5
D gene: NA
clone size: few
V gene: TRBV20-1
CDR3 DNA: TGCAGTTCGGGCGGACAAGAGACCCAGTACTTC
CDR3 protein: CSSGGQETQYF

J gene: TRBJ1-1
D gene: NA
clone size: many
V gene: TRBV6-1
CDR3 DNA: TGTGCCAGCAGCTTTTTCAATGGGGGATTGATCACTGAAGCTTTCTTT
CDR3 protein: CASSFFNGGLITEAFF

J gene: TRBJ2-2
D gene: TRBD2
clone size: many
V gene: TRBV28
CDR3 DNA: TGTGCCAGCAGAGAATCACCGGGACTAGGGAGTCCCGGGGAGCTGTTTTTT
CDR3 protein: CASRESPGLGSPGELFF

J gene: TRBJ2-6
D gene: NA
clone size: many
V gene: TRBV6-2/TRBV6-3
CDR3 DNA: TGTGCCAGCAGTTATAATTCTGGGGCCAACGTCCTGACTTTC
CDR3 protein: CASSYNSGANVLTF

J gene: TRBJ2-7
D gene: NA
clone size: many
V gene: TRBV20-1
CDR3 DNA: TGCAGTGCTAGTAAGGGACTTAACTCCTACGAGCAGTACTTC
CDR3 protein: CSASKGLNSYEQYF

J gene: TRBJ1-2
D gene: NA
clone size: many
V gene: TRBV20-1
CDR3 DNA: TGCAGTGCTAGAACCCGAACAGGGATATACTATGGCTACACCTTC
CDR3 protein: CSARTRTGIYYGYTF

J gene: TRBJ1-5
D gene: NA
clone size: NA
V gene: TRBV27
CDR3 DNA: TGTGCCAGCATGGAACCGGGTTTAGGTGGCAATCAGCCCCAGCATTTT
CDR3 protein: CASMEPGLGGNQPQHF

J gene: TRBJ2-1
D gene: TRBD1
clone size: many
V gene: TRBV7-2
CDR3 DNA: TGTGCCAGCAGCTTAGCGGGACAGATTACCTACAATGAGCAGTTCTTC
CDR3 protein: CASSLAGQITYNEQFF

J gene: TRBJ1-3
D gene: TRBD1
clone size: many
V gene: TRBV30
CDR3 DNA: TGTGCCTGGGGCCAGACAGGGGGTCCTGGAAACACCATATATTTT
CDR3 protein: CAWGQTGGPGNTIYF

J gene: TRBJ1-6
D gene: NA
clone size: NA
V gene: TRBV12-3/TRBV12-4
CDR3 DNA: TGTGCCAGCAGCAGGACAGATAATTCACCCCTCCACTTT
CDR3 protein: CASSRTDNSPLHF

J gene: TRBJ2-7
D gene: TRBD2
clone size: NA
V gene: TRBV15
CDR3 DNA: TGTGCCACCAGTCCGAGCGGGGGGTCCTACGAGCAGTACTTC
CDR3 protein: CATSPSGGSYEQYF

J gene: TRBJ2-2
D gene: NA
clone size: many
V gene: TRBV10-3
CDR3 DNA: TGTGCCATCAGTGACGAACTTAACACCGGGGAGCTGTTTTTT
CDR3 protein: CAISDELNTGELFF

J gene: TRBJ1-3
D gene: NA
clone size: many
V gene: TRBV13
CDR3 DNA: TGTGCCAGCAGCTCCTCGGAGGGAGGTTCTGGAAACACCATATATTTT
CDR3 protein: CASSSSEGGSGNTIYF

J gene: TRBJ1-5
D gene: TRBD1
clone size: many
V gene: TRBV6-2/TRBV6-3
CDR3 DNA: TGTGCCAGCAGTTACTCGCAACAGGGGAATCAGCCCCAGCATTTT
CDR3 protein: CASSYSQQGNQPQHF

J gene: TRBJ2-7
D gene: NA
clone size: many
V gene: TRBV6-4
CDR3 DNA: TGTGCCAGCAGTTTACAGGGAGTGCCTTACGAGCAGTACTTC
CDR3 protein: CASSLQGVPYEQYF

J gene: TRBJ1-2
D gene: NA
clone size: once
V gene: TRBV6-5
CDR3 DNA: TGTGCCAGCAGTTACGAGGGAGGCAACTATGGCTACACCTTC
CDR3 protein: CASSYEGGNYGYTF

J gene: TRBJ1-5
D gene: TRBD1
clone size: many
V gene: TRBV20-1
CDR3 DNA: TGCAGTGCAAGCAGGGGGTCAAGCAATCAGCCCCAGCATTTT
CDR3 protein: CSASRGSSNQPQHF

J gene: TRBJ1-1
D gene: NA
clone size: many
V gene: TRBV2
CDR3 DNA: TGTGCCAGCAGCCTTGACGGGGCCACTGAAGCTTTCTTT
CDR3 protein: CASSLDGATEAFF

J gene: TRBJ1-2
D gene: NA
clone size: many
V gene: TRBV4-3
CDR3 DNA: TGCGCCAGCAGCCAAGATATCCGGGAGAGAGCCTACACCTTC
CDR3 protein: CASSQDIRERAYTF

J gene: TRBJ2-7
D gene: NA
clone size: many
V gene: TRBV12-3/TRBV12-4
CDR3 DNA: TGTGCCAGCAGTCAAGGTATCTACGAGCAGTACTTC
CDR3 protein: CASSQGIYEQYF

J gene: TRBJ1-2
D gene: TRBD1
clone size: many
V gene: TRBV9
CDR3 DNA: TGTGCCAGCAGCTCCACGACAGGGTATGGCTACACCTTC
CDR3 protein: CASSSTTGYGYTF

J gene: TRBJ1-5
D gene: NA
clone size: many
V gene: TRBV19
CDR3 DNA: TGTGCCAGTAGTACCACAGGGATACAACAGCCCCAGCATTTT
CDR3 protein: CASSTTGIQQPQHF

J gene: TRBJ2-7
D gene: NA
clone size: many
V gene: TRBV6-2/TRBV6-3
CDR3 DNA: TGTGCCAGCAGTTACCTGCGGGAACGGGAGCAGTACTTC
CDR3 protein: CASSYLREREQYF

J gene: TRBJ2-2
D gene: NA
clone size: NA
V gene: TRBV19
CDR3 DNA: TGTGCCAGTAGTATTATCCATGCGGACACTAACACCGGGGAGCTGTTTTTT
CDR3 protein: CASSIIHADTNTGELFF

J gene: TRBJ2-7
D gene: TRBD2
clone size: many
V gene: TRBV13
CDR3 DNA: TGTGCCAGCAGCGCCGGGACTACCGAGCAGTACTTC
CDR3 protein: CASSAGTTEQYF

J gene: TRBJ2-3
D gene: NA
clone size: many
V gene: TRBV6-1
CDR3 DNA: TGTGCCAGCAGTGCGCTCCCGGGACGGAGGGTAGATACGCAGTATTTT
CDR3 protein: CASSALPGRRVDTQYF

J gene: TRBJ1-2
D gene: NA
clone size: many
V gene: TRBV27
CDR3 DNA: TGTGCCAGCAGCCCTCTGGGGGAGACAGCTAACTATGGCTACACCTTC
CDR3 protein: CASSPLGETANYGYTF

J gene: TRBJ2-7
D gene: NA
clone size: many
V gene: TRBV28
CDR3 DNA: TGTGCCAGCAGTCCCTTGTTAGGAATTTCCTACGAGCAGTACTTC
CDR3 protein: CASSPLLGISYEQYF

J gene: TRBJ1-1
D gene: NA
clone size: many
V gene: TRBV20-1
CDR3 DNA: TGCAGTGCTAGAGATTTGGGGGAGGGGTGGTCTACTGAAGCTTTCTTT
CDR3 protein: CSARDLGEGWSTEAFF

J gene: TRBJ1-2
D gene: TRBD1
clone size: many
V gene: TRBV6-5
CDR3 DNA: TGTGCCAGCAGTTACGGTTCAGGGGGCAATGGCTACACCTTC
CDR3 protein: CASSYGSGGNGYTF

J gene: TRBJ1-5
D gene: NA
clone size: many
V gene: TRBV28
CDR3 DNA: TGTGCCAGCAGTTCTTACGTTGGTTCAGGCAGTCAGCCCCAGCATTTT
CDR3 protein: CASSSYVGSGSQPQHF

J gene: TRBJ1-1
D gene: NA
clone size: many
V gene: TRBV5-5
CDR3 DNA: TGTGCCAGCAGCTTCAATATGAACACTGAAGCTTTCTTT
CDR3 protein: CASSFNMNTEAFF

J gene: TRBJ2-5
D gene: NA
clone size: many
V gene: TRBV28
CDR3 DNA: TGTGCCAGCAGTCTGGACAGAGAGAAAGAGACCCAGTACTTC
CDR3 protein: CASSLDREKETQYF

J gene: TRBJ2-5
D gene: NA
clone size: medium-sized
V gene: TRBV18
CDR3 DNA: TGTGCCAGCAGCCCTCAAGAGACCCAGTACTTC
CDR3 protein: CASSPQETQYF

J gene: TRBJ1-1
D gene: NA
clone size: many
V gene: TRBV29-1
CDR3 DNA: TGCAGCGTTGGATGGCTGAACACTGAAGCTTTCTTT
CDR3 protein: CSVGWLNTEAFF

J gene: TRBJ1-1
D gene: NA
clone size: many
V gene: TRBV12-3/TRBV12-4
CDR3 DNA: TGTGCCAGCAGCCTTGAGGGGGGCGCGAGGACTGAAGCTTTCTTT
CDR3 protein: CASSLEGGARTEAFF

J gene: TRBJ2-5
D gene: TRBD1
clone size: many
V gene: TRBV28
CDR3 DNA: TGTGCCAGCACTCCACAGGGGTTTGGTGAGACCCAGTACTTC
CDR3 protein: CASTPQGFGETQYF

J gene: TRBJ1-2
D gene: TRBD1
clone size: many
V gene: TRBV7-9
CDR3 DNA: TGTGCCAGCAGACAGGGACAGAACTATGGCTACACCTTC
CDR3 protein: CASRQGQNYGYTF

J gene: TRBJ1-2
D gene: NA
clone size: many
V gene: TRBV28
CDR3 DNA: TGTGCCAGCAGTTTAGCAACAGACTATGGCTACACATTC
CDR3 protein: CASSLATDYGYTF

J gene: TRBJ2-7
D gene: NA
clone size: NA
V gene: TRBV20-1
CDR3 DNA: TGCAGTGCTAGCCCCGCCGCCGAGCAGTACTTC
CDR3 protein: CSASPAAEQYF

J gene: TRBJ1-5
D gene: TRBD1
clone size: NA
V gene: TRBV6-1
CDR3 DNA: TGTGCCAGCAGAAAGGACAGGGCTCAGCCCCAGCATTTT
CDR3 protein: CASRKDRAQPQHF

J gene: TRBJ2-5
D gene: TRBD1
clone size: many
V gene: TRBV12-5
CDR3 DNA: TGTGCTAGTGGTTTGGTATTGGGACAGGGGCACCAAGAGACCCAGTACTTC
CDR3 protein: CASGLVLGQGHQETQYF

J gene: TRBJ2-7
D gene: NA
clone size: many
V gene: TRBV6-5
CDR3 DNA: TGTGCCAGCAGATATCACATGGGGTTCGAGCAGTACTTC
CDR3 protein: CASRYHMGFEQYF

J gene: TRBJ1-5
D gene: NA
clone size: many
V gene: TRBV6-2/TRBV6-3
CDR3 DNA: TGTGCCAGCAGAACACGGACAGCTAGCAATCAGCCCCAGCATTTT
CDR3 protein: CASRTRTASNQPQHF

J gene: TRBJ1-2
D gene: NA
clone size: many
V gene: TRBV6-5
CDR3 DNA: TGTGCCAGCAGTTACGATGGGGGTAACTATGGCTACACCTTC
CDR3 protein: CASSYDGGNYGYTF